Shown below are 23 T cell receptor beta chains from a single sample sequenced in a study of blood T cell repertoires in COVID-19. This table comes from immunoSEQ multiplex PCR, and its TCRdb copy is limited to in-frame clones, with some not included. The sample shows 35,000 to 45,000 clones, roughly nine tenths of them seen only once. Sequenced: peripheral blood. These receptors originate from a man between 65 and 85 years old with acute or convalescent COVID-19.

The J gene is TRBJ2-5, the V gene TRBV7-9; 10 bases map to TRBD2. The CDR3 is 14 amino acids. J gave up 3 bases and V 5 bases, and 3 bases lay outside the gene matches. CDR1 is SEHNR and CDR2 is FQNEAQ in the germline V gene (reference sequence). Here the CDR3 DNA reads TGTGCCAGCAGCCAAACTAGCGGGGAAGAGACCCAGTACTTC. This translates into CASSQTSGEETQYF.

The CDR3 coding sequence is TGCAGCGCCGAAATCGGACTAGCGGAGTACAATGAGCAGTTCTTC. Encoded protein: CSAEIGLAEYNEQFF. The chain couples TRBV29-1 to TRBJ2-1, with 10 bases fitting TRBD2. The CDR3 spans 15 residues. CDR1 SQVTM and CDR2 ANQGSEA come from the germline V gene. J gave up 4 bases and V 7 bases, and 10 bases lay outside the gene matches.

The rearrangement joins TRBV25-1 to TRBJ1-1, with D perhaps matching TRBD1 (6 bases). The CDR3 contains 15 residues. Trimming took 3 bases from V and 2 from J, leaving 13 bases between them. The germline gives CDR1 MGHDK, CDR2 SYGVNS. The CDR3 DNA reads TGTGCCAGCAGTGACGTGGGACACCTTAACACTGAAGCTTTCTTT. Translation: CASSDVGHLNTEAFF. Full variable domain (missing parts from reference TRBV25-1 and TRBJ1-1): EADIYQTPRYLVIGTGKKITLECSQTMGHDKMYWYQQDPGMELHLIHYSYGVNSTEKGDLSSESTVSRIRTEHFPLTLESARPSHTSQYLCASSDVGHLNTEAFFGQGTRLTVV.

The CDR3 loop is CASSAPGLAGEDGELFF. Written as DNA, the CDR3 is TGTGCCAGCAGCGCCCCAGGACTAGCGGGAGAGGATGGGGAGCTGTTTTTT. The rearrangement joins TRBV9 to TRBJ2-2; TRBD2 matches at 13 bases. The length of the CDR3 is 17 residues. V gave up 3 bases and J gave up 8 bases; unmatched junction bases: 10. CDR1 is SGDLS, CDR2 YYNGEE, per germline.

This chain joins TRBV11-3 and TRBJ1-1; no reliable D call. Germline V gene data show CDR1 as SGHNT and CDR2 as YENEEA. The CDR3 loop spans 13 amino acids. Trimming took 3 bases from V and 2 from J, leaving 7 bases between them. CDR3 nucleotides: TGTGCCAGCAGCTTTACACGAAACACTGAAGCTTTCTTT. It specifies CASSFTRNTEAFF.

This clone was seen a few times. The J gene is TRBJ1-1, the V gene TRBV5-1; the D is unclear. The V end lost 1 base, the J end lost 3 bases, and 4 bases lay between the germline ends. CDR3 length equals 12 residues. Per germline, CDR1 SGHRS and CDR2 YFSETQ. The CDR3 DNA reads TGCGCCAGCAGCTTGAGCGACACTGAAGCTTTCTTT. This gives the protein CASSLSDTEAFF.

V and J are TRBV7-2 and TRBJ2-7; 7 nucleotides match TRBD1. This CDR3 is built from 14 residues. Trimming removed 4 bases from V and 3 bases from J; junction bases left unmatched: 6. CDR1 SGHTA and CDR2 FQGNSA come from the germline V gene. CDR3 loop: CASSSGQQNYEQYF. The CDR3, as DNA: TGTGCCAGCAGCTCGGGACAGCAAAACTACGAGCAGTACTTC.

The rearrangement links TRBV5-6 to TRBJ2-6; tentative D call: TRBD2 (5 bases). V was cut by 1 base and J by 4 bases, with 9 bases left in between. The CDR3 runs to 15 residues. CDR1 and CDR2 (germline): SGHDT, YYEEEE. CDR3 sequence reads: CASSLRGAGANVLTF. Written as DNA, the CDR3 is TGTGCCAGCAGCTTGCGGGGAGCCGGGGCCAACGTCCTGACTTTC.

The CDR3 DNA follows: TGCGCCAGCAGTGAGGAGGGCAGGGGGCCCAATGAGCAGTTCTTC. Its protein product is CASSEEGRGPNEQFF. The rearrangement joins TRBV10-2 to TRBJ2-1, with 8 positions matching TRBD1. CDR1 and CDR2 (germline): WSHSY, SAAADI. The CDR3 is 15 residues long. Germline trimming cut 2 bases from V and 6 bases from J; bases unmatched to any gene: 6.

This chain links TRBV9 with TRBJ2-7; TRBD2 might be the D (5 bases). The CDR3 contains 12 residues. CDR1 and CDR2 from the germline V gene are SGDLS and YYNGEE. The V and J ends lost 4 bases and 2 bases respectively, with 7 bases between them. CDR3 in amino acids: CASSPGTYEQYF. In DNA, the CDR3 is TGTGCCAGCAGCCCGGGGACCTACGAGCAGTACTTC.

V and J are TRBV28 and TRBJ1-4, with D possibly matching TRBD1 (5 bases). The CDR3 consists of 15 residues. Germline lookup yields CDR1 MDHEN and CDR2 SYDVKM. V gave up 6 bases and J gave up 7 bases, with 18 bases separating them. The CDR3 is CASSPGGARGEKLFF. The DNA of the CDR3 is TGTGCCAGCAGCCCAGGAGGGGCGCGGGGTGAAAAACTGTTTTTT.

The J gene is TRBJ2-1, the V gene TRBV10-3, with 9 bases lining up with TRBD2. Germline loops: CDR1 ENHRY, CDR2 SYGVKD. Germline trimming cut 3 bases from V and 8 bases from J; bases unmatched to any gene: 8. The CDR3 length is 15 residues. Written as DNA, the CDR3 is TGTGCCATCAGTGAAGGCGGGAGGGCCTTTGATGAGCAGTTCTTC. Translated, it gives CAISEGGRAFDEQFF.

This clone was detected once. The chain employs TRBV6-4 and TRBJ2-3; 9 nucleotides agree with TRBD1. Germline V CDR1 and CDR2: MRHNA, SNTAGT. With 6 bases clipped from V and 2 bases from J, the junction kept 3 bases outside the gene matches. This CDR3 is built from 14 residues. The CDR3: CASRGTGSTDTQYF. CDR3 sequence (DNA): TGTGCCAGCAGGGGGACAGGGTCCACAGATACGCAGTATTTT.

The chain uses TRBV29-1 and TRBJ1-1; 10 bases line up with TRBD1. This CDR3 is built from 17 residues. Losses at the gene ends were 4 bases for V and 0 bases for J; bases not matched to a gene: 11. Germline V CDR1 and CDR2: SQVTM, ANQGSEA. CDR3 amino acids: CSVGMGTGEGMNTEAFF. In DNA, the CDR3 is TGCAGCGTTGGTATGGGGACAGGGGAGGGCATGAACACTGAAGCTTTCTTT.

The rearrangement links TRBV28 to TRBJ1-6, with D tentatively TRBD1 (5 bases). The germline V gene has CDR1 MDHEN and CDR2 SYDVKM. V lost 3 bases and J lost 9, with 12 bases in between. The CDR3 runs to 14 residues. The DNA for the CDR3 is TGTGCCAGCAGTTTTCAGGGAATCGGTTCACCCCTCCACTTT. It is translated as CASSFQGIGSPLHF.

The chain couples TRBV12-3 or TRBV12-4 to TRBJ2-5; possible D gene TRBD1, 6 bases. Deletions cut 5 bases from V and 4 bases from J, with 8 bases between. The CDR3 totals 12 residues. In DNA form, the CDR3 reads TGTGCCAGCAGTCCAGGGGTAGAGACCCAGTACTTC. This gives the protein CASSPGVETQYF.

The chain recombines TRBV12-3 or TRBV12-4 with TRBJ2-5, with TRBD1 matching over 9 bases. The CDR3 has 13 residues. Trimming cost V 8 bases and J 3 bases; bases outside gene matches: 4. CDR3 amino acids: CASGRTGEETQYF. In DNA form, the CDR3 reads TGTGCCAGCGGTCGGACAGGGGAAGAGACCCAGTACTTC.

The CDR3 nucleotides are TGTGCCAGCAGTTCCCCGGGTAGGGAGACCACTGAAGCTTTCTTT. Its protein product is CASSSPGRETTEAFF. This sequence joins TRBV6-2 or TRBV6-3 and TRBJ1-1; D is undetermined. The V gene's germline CDR1 is MNHEY and CDR2 SVGEGT. There are 15 residues in the CDR3. Between the trimmed V and J ends, which lost 4 bases and 4 bases, there was a span of 16 bases.

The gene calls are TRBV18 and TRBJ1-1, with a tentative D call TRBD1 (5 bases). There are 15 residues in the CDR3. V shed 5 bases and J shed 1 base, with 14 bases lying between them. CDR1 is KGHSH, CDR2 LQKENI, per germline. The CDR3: CASSTKQGTNTEAFF. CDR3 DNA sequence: TGTGCCAGCTCAACCAAGCAGGGTACGAACACTGAAGCTTTCTTT.

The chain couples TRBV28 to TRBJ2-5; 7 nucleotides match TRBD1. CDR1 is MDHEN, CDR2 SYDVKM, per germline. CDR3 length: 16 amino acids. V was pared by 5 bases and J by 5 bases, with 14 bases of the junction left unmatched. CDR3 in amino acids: CASSPIGDSFSETQYF. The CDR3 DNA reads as TGTGCCAGCAGTCCCATAGGGGACAGTTTTTCGGAGACCCAGTACTTC.

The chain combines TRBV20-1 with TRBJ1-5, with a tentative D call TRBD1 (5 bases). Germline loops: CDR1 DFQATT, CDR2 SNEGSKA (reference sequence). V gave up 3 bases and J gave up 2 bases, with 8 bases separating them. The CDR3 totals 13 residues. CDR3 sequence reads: CSASGTGNQPQHF. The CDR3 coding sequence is TGCAGTGCTAGTGGGACTGGCAATCAGCCCCAGCATTTT.

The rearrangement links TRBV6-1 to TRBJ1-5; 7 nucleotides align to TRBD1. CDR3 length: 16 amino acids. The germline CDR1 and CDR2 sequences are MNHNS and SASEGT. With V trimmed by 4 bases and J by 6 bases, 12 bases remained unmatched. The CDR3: CASSGHGQESGQPQHF. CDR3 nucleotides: TGTGCCAGCAGTGGCCACGGACAGGAGTCGGGTCAGCCCCAGCATTTT.

CDR3 bases: TGTGCCACCAGCAGAGATTTTGCTAGCGGGAGTTTTGAGCAGTTCTTC. Its translation: CATSRDFASGSFEQFF. This chain joins TRBV15 and TRBJ2-1; the match to TRBD2 covers 10 bases. Trimming removed 0 bases from V and 9 bases from J; junction bases left unmatched: 8. This CDR3 contains 16 residues. The germline gives CDR1 LNHNV, CDR2 YYDKDF (reference sequence).